The present T cell receptor beta chain was sequenced within a study of early T cells in non-severe SARS-CoV-2 infection. The sample holds many counts of this clonotype. From the 5' RACE reads, TCRdb called clonotypes with MiXCR, one entry per CDR3 protein. Of about 76,000 distinct CDR3 sequences in the sample, around 15% were seen once. In germline, CDR1 is SGHRS, CDR2 YFSETQ. This CDR3 contains 14 residues. Trimming stripped 0 bases from V and 2 bases from J, with 6 bases between. V is TRBV5-1 and J is TRBJ1-5; D not resolved. This receptor was identified in an adult who was a healthcare worker with PCR-confirmed SARS-CoV-2 infection or an uninfected control (not recorded which). Sample: whole blood. The CDR3 coding sequence is TGCGCCAGCAGCTTGGGGGGAGGCAATCAGCCCCAGCATTTT. It is translated as CASSLGGGNQPQHF. Filled out from reference TRBV5-1 and TRBJ1-5, the complete variable domain reads KAGVTQTPRYLIKTRGQQVTLSCSPISGHRSVSWYQQTPGQGLQFLFEYFSETQRNKGNFPGRFSGRQFSNSRSEMNVSTLELGDSALYLCASSLGGGNQPQHFGDGTRLSIL.